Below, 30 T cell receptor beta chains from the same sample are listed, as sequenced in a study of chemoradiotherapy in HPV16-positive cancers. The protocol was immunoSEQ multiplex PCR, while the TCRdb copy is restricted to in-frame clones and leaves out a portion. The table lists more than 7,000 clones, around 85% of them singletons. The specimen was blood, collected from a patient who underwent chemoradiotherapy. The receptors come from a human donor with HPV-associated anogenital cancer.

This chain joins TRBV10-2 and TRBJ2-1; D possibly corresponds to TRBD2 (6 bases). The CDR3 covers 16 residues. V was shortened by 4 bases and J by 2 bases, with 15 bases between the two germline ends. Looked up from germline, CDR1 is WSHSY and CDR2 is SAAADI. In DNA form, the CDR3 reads TGCGCCAGCAGTGGTACCGGGGGAGCCGCCTACAATGAGCAGTTCTTC. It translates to CASSGTGGAAYNEQFF.

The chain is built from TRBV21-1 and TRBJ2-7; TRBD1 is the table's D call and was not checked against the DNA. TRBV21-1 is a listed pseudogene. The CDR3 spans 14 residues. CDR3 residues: CASSSRDIFSEQYV. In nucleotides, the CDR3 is TGTGCCAGCAGCAGCCGGGACATTTTCTCCGAGCAGTACGTC.

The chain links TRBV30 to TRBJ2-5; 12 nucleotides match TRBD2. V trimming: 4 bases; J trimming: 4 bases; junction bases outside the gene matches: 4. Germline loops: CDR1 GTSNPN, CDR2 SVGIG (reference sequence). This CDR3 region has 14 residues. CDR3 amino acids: CAWILAGGSETQYF. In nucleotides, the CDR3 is TGTGCCTGGATCCTAGCGGGGGGGTCAGAGACCCAGTACTTC.

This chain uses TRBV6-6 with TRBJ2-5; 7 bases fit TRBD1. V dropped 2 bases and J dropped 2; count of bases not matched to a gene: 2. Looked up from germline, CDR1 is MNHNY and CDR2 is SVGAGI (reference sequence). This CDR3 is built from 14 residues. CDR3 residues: CASSYGTAQETQYF. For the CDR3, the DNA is TGTGCCAGCAGTTACGGGACAGCTCAAGAGACCCAGTACTTC.

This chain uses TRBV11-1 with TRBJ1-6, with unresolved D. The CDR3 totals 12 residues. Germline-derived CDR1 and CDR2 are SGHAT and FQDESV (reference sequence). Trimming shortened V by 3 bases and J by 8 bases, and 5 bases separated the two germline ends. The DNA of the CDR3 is TGTGCCAGCAGCTTCGGGGATTCACCCCTCCACTTT. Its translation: CASSFGDSPLHF.

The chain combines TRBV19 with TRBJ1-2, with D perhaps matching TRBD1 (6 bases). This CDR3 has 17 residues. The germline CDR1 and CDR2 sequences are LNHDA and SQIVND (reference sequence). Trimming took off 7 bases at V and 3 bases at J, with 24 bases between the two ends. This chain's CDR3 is CASTHRRGATAHYGYTF. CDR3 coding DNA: TGTGCCAGTACGCACCGGCGGGGGGCAACCGCGCACTATGGCTACACCTTC.

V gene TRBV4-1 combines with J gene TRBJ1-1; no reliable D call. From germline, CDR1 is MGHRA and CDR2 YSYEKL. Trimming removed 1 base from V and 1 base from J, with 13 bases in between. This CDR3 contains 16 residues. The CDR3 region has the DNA TGCGCCAGCAGCCAAGGTCGCCTCCCGGCGAACACTGAAGCTTTCTTT. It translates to CASSQGRLPANTEAFF.

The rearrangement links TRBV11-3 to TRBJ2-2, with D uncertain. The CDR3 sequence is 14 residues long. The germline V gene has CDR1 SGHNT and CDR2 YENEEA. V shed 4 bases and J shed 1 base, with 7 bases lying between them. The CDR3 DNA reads TGTGCCAGCAGCTCCGGACGGAACACCGGGGAGCTGTTTTTT. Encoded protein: CASSSGRNTGELFF.

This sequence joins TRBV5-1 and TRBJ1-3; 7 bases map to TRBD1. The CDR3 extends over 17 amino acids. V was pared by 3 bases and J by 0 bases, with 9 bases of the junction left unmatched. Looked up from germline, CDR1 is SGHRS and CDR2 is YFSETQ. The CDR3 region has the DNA TGCGCCAGCAGCTCCGGCCAGGGGGTGTACTCTGGAAACACCATATATTTT. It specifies CASSSGQGVYSGNTIYF.

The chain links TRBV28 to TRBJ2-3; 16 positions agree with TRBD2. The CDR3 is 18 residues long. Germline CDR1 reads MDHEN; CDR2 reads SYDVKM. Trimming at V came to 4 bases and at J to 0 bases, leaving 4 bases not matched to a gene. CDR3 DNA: TGTGCCAGCAGTTCGGGACTAGCGGGGGGGAAGAGCACAGATACGCAGTATTTT. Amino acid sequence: CASSSGLAGGKSTDTQYF.

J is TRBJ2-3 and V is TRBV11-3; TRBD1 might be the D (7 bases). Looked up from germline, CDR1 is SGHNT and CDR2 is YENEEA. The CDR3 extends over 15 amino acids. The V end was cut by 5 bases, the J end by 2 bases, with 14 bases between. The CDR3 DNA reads TGTGCCAGCAGCCCTGGAGGGACAGACACAGATACGCAGTATTTT. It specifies CASSPGGTDTDTQYF.

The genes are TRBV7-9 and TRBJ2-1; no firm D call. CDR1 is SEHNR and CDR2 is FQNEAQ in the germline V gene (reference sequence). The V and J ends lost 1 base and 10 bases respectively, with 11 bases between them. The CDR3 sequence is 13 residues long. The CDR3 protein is CASSLVGGREQFF. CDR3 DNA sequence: TGTGCCAGCAGCTTAGTCGGTGGGCGCGAGCAGTTCTTC.

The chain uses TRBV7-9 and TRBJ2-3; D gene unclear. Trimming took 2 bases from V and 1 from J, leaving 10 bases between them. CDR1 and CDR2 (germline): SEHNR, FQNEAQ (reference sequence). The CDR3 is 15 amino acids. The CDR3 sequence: CASSLLAKGTDTQYF. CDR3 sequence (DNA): TGTGCCAGCAGCTTACTGGCAAAGGGCACAGATACGCAGTATTTT.

CDR3 sequence: CASSYSFRTGYKFF. In DNA form, the CDR3 reads TGTGCCAGCAGTTACTCTTTTCGGACAGGGTATAAGTTCTTC. V is TRBV6-5 and J is TRBJ2-1; 8 bases match TRBD1. Germline-derived CDR1 and CDR2 are MNHEY and SVGAGI. The V segment lost 0 bases and the J segment 14 bases; nucleotides outside the gene matches: 9. This CDR3 contains 14 residues.

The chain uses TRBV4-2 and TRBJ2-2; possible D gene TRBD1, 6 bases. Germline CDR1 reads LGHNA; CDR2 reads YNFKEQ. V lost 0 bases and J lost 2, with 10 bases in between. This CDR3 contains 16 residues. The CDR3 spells CASSQESGDNTGELFF. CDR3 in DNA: TGTGCCAGCAGCCAAGAATCAGGGGATAACACCGGGGAGCTGTTTTTT.

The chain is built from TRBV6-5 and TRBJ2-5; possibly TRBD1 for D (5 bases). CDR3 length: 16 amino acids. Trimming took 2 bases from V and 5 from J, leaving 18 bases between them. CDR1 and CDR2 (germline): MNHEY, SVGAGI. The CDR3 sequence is CASSYVPIDSRETQYF. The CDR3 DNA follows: TGTGCCAGCAGTTACGTGCCCATTGACAGCAGGGAGACCCAGTACTTC.

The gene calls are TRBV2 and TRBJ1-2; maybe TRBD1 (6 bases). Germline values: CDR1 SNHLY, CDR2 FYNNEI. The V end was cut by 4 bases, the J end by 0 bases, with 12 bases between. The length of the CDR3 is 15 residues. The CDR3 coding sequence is TGTGCCAGCAGTGGAGTGGACAGTACTAACTATGGCTACACCTTC. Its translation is CASSGVDSTNYGYTF.

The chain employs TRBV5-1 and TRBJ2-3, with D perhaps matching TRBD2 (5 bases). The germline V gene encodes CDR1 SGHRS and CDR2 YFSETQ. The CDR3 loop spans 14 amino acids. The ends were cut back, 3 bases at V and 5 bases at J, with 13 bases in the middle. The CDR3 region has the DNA TGCGCCAGCAGCTCCACGCACGGGGTAGATACGCAGTATTTT. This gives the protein CASSSTHGVDTQYF.

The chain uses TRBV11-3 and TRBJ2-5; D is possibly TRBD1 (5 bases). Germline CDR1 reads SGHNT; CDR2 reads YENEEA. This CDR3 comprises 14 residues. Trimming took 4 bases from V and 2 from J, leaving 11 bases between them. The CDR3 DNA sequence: TGTGCCAGCAGCTCCTCAGGGCAACAAGAGACCCAGTACTTC. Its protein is CASSSSGQQETQYF.

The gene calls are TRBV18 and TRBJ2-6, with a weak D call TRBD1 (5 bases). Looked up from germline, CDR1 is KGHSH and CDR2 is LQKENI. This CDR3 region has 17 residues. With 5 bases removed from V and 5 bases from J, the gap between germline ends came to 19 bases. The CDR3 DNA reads TGTGCCAGCTCAGCATGGACATTACAAAGTCGGGCCAACGTCCTGACTTTC. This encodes CASSAWTLQSRANVLTF.

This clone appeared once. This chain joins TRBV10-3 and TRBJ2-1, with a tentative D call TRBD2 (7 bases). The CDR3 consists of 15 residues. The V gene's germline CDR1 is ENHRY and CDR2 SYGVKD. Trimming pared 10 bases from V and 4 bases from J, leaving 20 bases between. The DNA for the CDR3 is TGTGCCACCGTCCCGGCGGGGGCACCTTACAATGAGCAGTTCTTC. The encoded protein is CATVPAGAPYNEQFF.

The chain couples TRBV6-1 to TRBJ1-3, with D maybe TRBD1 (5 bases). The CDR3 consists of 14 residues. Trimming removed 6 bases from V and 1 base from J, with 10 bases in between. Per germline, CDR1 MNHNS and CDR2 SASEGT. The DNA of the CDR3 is TGTGCCAGCAGCTTACAGGTGTCTGGAAACACCATATATTTT. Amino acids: CASSLQVSGNTIYF.

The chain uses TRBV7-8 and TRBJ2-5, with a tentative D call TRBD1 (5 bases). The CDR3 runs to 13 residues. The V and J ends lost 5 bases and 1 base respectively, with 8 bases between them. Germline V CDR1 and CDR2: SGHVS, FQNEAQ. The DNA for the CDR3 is TGTGCCAGCAGCCCAGGGCCCCAAGAGACCCAGTACTTC. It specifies CASSPGPQETQYF.

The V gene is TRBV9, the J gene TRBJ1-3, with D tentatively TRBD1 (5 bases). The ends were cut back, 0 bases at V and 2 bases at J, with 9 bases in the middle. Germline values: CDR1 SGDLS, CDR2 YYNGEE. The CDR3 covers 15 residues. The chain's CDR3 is CASSVEGIAGNTIYF. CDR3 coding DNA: TGTGCCAGCAGCGTAGAGGGGATCGCTGGAAACACCATATATTTT.

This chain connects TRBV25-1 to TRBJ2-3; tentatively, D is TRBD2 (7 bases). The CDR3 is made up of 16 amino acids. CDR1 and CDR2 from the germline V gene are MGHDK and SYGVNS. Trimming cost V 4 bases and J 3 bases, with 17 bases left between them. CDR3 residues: CASSGTEGGGTDTQYF. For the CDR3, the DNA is TGTGCCAGCAGTGGTACCGAAGGGGGGGGTACAGATACGCAGTATTTT. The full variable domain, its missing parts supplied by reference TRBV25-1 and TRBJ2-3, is EADIYQTPRYLVIGTGKKITLECSQTMGHDKMYWYQQDPGMELHLIHYSYGVNSTEKGDLSSESTVSRIRTEHFPLTLESARPSHTSQYLCASSGTEGGGTDTQYFGPGTRLTVL.

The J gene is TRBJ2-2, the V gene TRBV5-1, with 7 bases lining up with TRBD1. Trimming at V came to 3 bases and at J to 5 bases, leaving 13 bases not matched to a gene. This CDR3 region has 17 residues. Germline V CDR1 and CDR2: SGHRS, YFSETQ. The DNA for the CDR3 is TGCGCCAGCAGCTCATCTCCCACAGGGGCCACGACCGGGGAGCTGTTTTTT. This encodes CASSSSPTGATTGELFF.

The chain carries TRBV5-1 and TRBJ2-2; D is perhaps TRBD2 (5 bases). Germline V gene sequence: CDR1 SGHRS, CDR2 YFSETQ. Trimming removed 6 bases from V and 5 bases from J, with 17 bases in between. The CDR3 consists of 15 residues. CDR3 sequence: CASTNPGGWTGELFF. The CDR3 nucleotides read TGCGCCAGCACCAACCCCGGAGGATGGACCGGGGAGCTGTTTTTT.

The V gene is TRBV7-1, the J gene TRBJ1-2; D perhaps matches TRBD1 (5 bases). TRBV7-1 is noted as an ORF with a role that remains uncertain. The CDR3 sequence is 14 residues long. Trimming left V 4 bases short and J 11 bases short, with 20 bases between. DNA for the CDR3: TGTGCCAGCAGCTTGGACGGGGACGGCCGGGGGTACACCTTC. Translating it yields CASSLDGDGRGYTF.

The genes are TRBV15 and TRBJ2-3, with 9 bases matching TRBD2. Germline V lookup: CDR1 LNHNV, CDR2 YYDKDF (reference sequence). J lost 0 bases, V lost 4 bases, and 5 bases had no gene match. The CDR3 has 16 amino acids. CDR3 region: CATSKLAGVSTDTQYF. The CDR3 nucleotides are TGTGCCACCAGCAAATTAGCGGGGGTAAGCACAGATACGCAGTATTTT.

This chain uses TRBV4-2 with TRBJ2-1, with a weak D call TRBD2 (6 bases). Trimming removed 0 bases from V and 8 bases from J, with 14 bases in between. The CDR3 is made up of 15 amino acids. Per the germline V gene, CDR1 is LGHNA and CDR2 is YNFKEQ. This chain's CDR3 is CASSQEVRGHYEQFF. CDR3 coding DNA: TGTGCCAGCAGCCAAGAAGTGCGGGGCCACTATGAGCAGTTCTTC.